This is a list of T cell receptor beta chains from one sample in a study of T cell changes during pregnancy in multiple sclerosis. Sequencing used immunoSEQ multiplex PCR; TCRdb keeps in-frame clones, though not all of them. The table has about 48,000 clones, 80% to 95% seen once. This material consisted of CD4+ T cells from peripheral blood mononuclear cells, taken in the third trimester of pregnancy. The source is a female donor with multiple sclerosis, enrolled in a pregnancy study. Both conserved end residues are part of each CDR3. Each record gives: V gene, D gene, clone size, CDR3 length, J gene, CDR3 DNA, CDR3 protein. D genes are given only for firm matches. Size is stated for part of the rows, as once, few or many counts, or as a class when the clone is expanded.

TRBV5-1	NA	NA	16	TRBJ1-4	TGCGCCAGCAGCTCGAATGCTTTGGGGGGGCCTGAAAAACTGTTTTTT	CASSSNALGGPEKLFF
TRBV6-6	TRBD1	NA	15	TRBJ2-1	TGTGCCAGCAGTTCCGGGACAGGGGGCCCGGATGAGCAGTTCTTC	CASSSGTGGPDEQFF
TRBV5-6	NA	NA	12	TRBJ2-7	TGTGCCAGCAGCTTGGCCACCTACGAGCAGTACTTC	CASSLATYEQYF
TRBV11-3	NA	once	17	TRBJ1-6	TGTGCCAGCAGCTTAGTGGTCAGGGTATTTTATAATTCACCCCTCCACTTT	CASSLVVRVFYNSPLHF
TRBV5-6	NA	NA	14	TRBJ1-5	TGTGCCAGCAGCTTTCAGGGCTTCGGGTCAGCCCAGCATTTT	CASSFQGFGSAQHF
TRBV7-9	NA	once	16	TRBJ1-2	TGTGCCAGCAGGAAAACCCAGGGGCCCCGGTACTATGGCTACACCTTC	CASRKTQGPRYYGYTF
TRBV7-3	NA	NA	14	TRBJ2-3	TGTGCCAGCAGCTTAGCGGGGTACACAGATACGCAGTATTTT	CASSLAGYTDTQYF
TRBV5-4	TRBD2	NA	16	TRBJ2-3	TGTGCCAGCAGCTTGCAGCGGGGGGCGGGCGGAGATACGCAGTATTTT	CASSLQRGAGGDTQYF
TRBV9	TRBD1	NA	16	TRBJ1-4	TGTGCCAGCAGCGTAGGAAATAGGGGACAGGCTGAAAAACTGTTTTTT	CASSVGNRGQAEKLFF
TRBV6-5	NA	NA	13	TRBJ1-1	TGTGCCAGCACCTACCGGGAGGCCACTGAAGCTTTCTTT	CASTYREATEAFF
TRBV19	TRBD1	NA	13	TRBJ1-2	TGTGCCAGTAGTATGGAGGGGGCGCGGGGCTACACCTTC	CASSMEGARGYTF
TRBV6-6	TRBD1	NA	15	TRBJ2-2	TGTGCCAGCAGTCGGGACAGGGGGTCGACCGGGGAGCTGTTTTTT	CASSRDRGSTGELFF
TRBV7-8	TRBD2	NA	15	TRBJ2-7	TGTGCCAGCAACAACGCCGGGGGGGGCTCCTACGAGCAGTACTTC	CASNNAGGGSYEQYF
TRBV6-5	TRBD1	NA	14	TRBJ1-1	TGTGCCAGCAATAACAGGGGGCGAGACACTGAAGCTTTCTTT	CASNNRGRDTEAFF
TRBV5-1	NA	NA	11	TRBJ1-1	TGCGCCAGCAGCTCCTCAGGGAAGGCTTTCTTT	CASSSSGKAFF
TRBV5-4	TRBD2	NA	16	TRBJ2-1	TGTGCCAGCAGCAGCATTAGCGGGGGGACGAACAATGAGCAGTTCTTC	CASSSISGGTNNEQFF
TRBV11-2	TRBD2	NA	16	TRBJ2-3	TGTGCCAGCAGCTTTCTTACGGGGGGGATCACAGATACGCAGTATTTT	CASSFLTGGITDTQYF
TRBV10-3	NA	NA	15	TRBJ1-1	TGTGCCATCAGTGAGGTGCGGGGCGGGAGCACTGAAGCTTTCTTT	CAISEVRGGSTEAFF
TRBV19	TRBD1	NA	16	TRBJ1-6	TGTGCCAGTAGTTTCCGGGACAGAGGGGATAATTCACCCCTCCACTTT	CASSFRDRGDNSPLHF
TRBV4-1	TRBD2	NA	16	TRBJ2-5	TGCGCCAGCAGCCAACCCGGGACTAGAGACCAAGAGACCCAGTACTTC	CASSQPGTRDQETQYF
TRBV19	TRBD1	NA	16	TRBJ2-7	TGTGCCAGTAGTCCCTCGGGGACAGGGGTCTTCTACGAGCAGTACTTC	CASSPSGTGVFYEQYF
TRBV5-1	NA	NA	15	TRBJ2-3	TGCGCCAGCACCCCGGGGAGCCGGGGCACAGATACGCAGTATTTT	CASTPGSRGTDTQYF
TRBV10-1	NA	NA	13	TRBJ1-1	TGCGCCAGCACCCAGGGGAGGGTCGCTGAAGCTTTCTTT	CASTQGRVAEAFF
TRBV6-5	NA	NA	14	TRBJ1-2	TGTGCCAGCAGGCCCAGACAGTTTAAGTATGGCTACACCTTC	CASRPRQFKYGYTF
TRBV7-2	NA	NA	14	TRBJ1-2	TGTGCCAGCAGCCTACCTCGACTTAGCTATGGCTACACCTTC	CASSLPRLSYGYTF
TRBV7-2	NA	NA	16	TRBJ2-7	TGTGCCAGCAGCCCAGACCGGGACACGAGGACCTACGAGCAGTACTTC	CASSPDRDTRTYEQYF
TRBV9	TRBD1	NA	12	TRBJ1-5	TGTGCCAGCAGACCACAGGGGAGGCCCCAGCATTTT	CASRPQGRPQHF
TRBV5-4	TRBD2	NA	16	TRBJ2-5	TGTGCCAGCAGCGGAAGACTAGCGGGGGGGAAAGAGACCCAGTACTTC	CASSGRLAGGKETQYF
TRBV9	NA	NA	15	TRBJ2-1	TGTGCCAGCAGCGTGAACAGGGTGGCCTTCAATGAGCAGTTCTTC	CASSVNRVAFNEQFF
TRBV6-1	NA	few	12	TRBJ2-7	TGTGCCAGCCCCTCTTCCCTATACGAGCAGTACTTC	CASPSSLYEQYF
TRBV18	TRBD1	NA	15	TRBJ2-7	TGTGCCAGCTCACCACCGGACAGGGGTGGCTACGAGCAGTACTTC	CASSPPDRGGYEQYF
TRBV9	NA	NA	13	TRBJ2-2	TGTGCCAGCAGCGTAGGGTTAGCCGGGGAGCTGTTTTTT	CASSVGLAGELFF
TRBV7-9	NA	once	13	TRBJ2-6	TGTGCCAGCAGCCAAGCGGGGGCCAACGTCCTGACTTTC	CASSQAGANVLTF
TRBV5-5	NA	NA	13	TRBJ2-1	TGTGCCAGCAGCTTGCGGGGGTACAATGAGCAGTTCTTC	CASSLRGYNEQFF
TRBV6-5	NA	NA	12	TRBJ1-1	TGTGCCAGCAGCCACATGGTATCCGATACTTTCTTT	CASSHMVSDTFF
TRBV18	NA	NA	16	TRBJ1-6	TGTGCCAGCTCACCCGCACTCCCGGGAGAAGGTTCACCCCTCCACTTT	CASSPALPGEGSPLHF
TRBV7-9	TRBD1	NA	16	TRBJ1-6	TGTGCCAGCAGCTGGTGGGCGGGACAGGAGAATTCACCCCTCCACTTT	CASSWWAGQENSPLHF
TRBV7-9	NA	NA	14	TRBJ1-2	TGTGCCAGCAGCTTAGCGCGGGTCGGCGGAGGCTACACCTTC	CASSLARVGGGYTF